The 3 T cell receptor beta chains below come from one sample, sequenced in a study of cytomegalovirus exposure and HLA in healthy donors (dated by TCRdb to the late 2010s). The library was prepared using the immunoSEQ multiplex PCR assay. A mixture of 60 forward primers for TCR Vbeta segments and 13 reverse primers for TCR Jbeta segments was used in the multiplex PCR. This immuneACCESS table, as held by TCRdb, lists in-frame sequences with V and J called but not all clones. Of the missing ones, under half trace to an unresolved V gene in checked studies; the others have no known cause. The sample includes about 74,000 clones, with 72% observed a single time. 8.5% to 14% of the sample is in the top ten clones. The sequencing sample was made of PBMCs. These receptors were collected from a woman between 40 and 50 years old in good health and CMV-seropositive.

The rearrangement joins TRBV18 to TRBJ1-3; no definite D call. The CDR3 consists of 14 residues. Per germline, CDR1 KGHSH and CDR2 LQKENI. V was trimmed by 6 bases and J by 0 bases, leaving 9 bases between them. CDR3 residues: CASSRGGSGNTIYF. The CDR3 region has the DNA TGTGCCAGCTCCCGAGGCGGCTCTGGAAACACCATATATTTT.

The gene calls are TRBV6-5 and TRBJ2-2, with 9 bases fitting TRBD1. Germline CDR1 MNHEY, CDR2 SVGAGI. The CDR3 is 15 residues long. Trimming cost V 4 bases and J 3 bases; bases outside gene matches: 3. The DNA for the CDR3 is TGTGCCAGCAGTTCCCGGACAGGGGACACCGGGGAGCTGTTTTTT. It encodes CASSSRTGDTGELFF.

CDR3 region: CSGLTSGTYEQYF. The CDR3 DNA sequence: TGCAGCGGTCTGACTAGCGGGACCTACGAGCAGTACTTC. The chain carries TRBV29-1 and TRBJ2-7; 11 bases agree with TRBD2. The ends lost 7 bases at V and 2 bases at J; junction bases unmatched: 4. CDR3 size: 13 residues. CDR1 SQVTM and CDR2 ANQGSEA come from the germline V gene.